The 17 T cell receptor beta chains below were found in one sample sequenced in a study of regulatory T cells in long-lasting Graves disease. Researchers made TCR beta libraries by using iRepertoire HTBI primers and running Arm-PCR on CDR3 regions. TCRdb re-derived calls from the multiplex PCR reads in MiXCR, one entry per CDR3 protein. The sample has 500,000 or so distinct CDR3 sequences; roughly 15% are singletons. Regarding time point: newly diagnosed GD, antithyroid drugs for less than 3 months. From RNA extracted from PBMCs, the TCR library was made. These same records also appear under a second study, on T cells in Graves' hyperthyroidism and ophthalmopathy.

The sample was peripheral blood mononuclear cells (PBMCs), taken at new diagnosis, from a patient treated with antithyroid drugs. The receptors were sampled from a middle-aged man with Graves disease.

This clonotype was counted many times. V gene TRBV5-6 combines with J gene TRBJ2-1; D is perhaps TRBD2 (6 bases). The CDR3 has 16 amino acids. V was trimmed by 4 bases and J by 0 bases, leaving 14 bases between them. The germline V gene encodes CDR1 SGHDT and CDR2 YYEEEE. The CDR3 region is CASSPISGNSYNEQFF. CDR3 bases: TGTGCCAGCAGCCCCATTAGCGGAAACTCCTACAATGAGCAGTTCTTC.

This clonotype was counted between two and nine times. This rearrangement joins TRBV12-3 or TRBV12-4 to TRBJ2-1; 9 positions agree with TRBD1. The CDR3 extends over 14 amino acids. After removal of 5 bases from V and 7 bases from J, the junction contained 6 bases not matched to a gene. CDR3 sequence (DNA): TGTGCCAGCAGTCCCGGGACAGGGTTAAATGAGCAGTTCTTC. This gives the protein CASSPGTGLNEQFF.

This clonotype was seen a few times. V gene TRBV7-3 combines with J gene TRBJ2-1; D is ambiguous. The germline V gene encodes CDR1 SGHTA and CDR2 FQGTGA. This CDR3 is built from 15 residues. Between the trimmed V and J ends, which lost 5 bases and 0 bases, there was a span of 11 bases. In DNA form, the CDR3 reads TGTGCCAGCAGCAATCGAGAGAGCTCCTACAATGAGCAGTTCTTC. Translating it yields CASSNRESSYNEQFF.

This chain links TRBV20-1 with TRBJ1-5; D not resolved. The CDR3 sequence is 14 residues long. The germline V gene has CDR1 DFQATT and CDR2 SNEGSKA (reference sequence). V was pared by 5 bases and J by 0 bases, with 11 bases between. This CDR3 reads CSAGGYVSNQPQHF. CDR3 coding DNA: TGCAGTGCTGGCGGTTACGTTAGCAATCAGCCCCAGCATTTT.

This clonotype was detected a few times. The chain links TRBV28 to TRBJ1-3; no firm D call. The germline V gene encodes CDR1 MDHEN and CDR2 SYDVKM. With 11 bases removed from V and 0 bases from J, the gap between germline ends came to 17 bases. This CDR3 has 15 residues. For the CDR3, the DNA is TGTGCCGTGGTCGGGAGGGCGTACTCTGGAAACACCATATATTTT. Translated: CAVVGRAYSGNTIYF. Together with reference TRBV28 and TRBJ1-3, the CDR3 gives the full variable domain: DVKVTQSSRYLVKRTGEKVFLECVQDMDHENMFWYRQDPGLGLRLIYFSYDVKMKEKGDIPEGYSVSREKKERFSLILESASTNQTSMYLCAVVGRAYSGNTIYFGEGSWLTVV.

The J gene is TRBJ2-7, the V gene TRBV12-3 or TRBV12-4, with a possible D match to TRBD2 (6 bases). This CDR3 has 13 amino acids. V was trimmed by 5 bases and J by 3 bases, leaving 11 bases between them. CDR3 sequence: CASSASVYYEQYF. The CDR3 region has the DNA TGTGCCAGCAGTGCTAGCGTCTACTACGAGCAGTACTTC.

This clonotype appeared a few times. This rearrangement joins TRBV6-1 to TRBJ2-3; 10 nucleotides align to TRBD2. Germline CDR1 reads MNHNS; CDR2 reads SASEGT. There are 15 residues in the CDR3. The ends lost 6 bases at V and 4 bases at J; junction bases unmatched: 7. The CDR3 sequence: CASSRAGGLADTQYF. CDR3 coding DNA: TGTGCCAGCAGCAGAGCGGGAGGGCTGGCAGATACGCAGTATTTT.

About this clonotype itself: This may be a read error, as it is one base from a much larger clone. V usage is TRBV3-1 and J usage is TRBJ2-4; D possibly corresponds to TRBD1 (6 bases). The CDR3 loop spans 15 amino acids. The germline V gene encodes CDR1 LGHDT and CDR2 YNNKEL (reference sequence). The V and J ends lost 7 bases and 6 bases respectively, with 19 bases between them. The CDR3 DNA reads TGTGCCAGCAACCGACGCGCAGGGGCGAGAAACATTCAGTACTTC. Its translation is CASNRRAGARNIQYF.

This clonotype has a handful of counts. V and J are TRBV27 and TRBJ2-1; 13 positions agree with TRBD2. Germline values: CDR1 MNHEY, CDR2 SMNVEV (reference sequence). Trimming removed 3 bases from V and 3 bases from J; junction bases left unmatched: 5. The CDR3 length is 17 residues. CDR3 amino acids: CASSLRLAGGNYNEQFF. CDR3 DNA sequence: TGTGCCAGCAGTTTGCGACTAGCGGGAGGAAACTACAATGAGCAGTTCTTC.

As for this clonotype: This may be a read error, as it is one base from a much larger clone. The CDR3 does not close with the conserved phenylalanine or tryptophan, likely indicating a read error. The chain links TRBV12-3 or TRBV12-4 to TRBJ2-7; perhaps D is TRBD1 or TRBD2 (5 bases each). V lost 6 bases to trimming and J lost 10 bases, with 16 bases between them. The CDR3 has 12 amino acids. CDR3 loop: CASSFPRGLQYS. The CDR3 coding sequence is TGTGCCAGCAGCTTCCCCCGGGGCCTTCAGTACTCC.

This clonotype showed up just a few times. CDR3 nucleotide sequence: TGCAGTGCTCTAAATCCCCCGAATCAGCCCCAGCATTTT. Translating it yields CSALNPPNQPQHF. The chain links TRBV20-1 to TRBJ1-5; no reliable D call. CDR3 length equals 13 residues. Germline CDR1 is DFQATT and CDR2 is SNEGSKA (reference sequence). Trimming removed 5 bases from V and 4 bases from J, with 12 bases in between.

This clonotype appeared a few times. This chain links TRBV27 with TRBJ2-1; either TRBD1 or TRBD2 may supply D (5 bases each). The assigned J gene may be wrong: the sequence end matches TRBJ2-5 better. The CDR3 contains 14 residues. Germline V CDR1 and CDR2: MNHEY, SMNVEV (reference sequence). The CDR3 sequence is CASSGGIDIETQYF. DNA for the CDR3: TGTGCCAGCAGTGGGGGTATTGATATAGAGACCCAGTACTTC.

This clonotype was found once. A read error may produce the germline difference seen at one junction end. This sequence joins TRBV5-1 and TRBJ1-6, with D maybe TRBD1 (5 bases). Germline lookup yields CDR1 SGHRS and CDR2 YFSETQ. CDR3 size: 15 residues. The CDR3 region has the DNA TGCGCCAGCAGCAGCGGGGCAGGAGGGAATTCACTCCTCCACTTT. Protein: CASSSGAGGNSLLHF. The full variable domain, with the rest looked up from reference TRBV5-1 and TRBJ1-6, is KAGVTQTPRYLIKTRGQQVTLSCSPISGHRSVSWYQQTPGQGLQFLFEYFSETQRNKGNFPGRFSGRQFSNSRSEMNVSTLELGDSALYLCASSSGAGGNSLLHFGNGTRLTVT.

This clonotype was seen at least ten times. This chain connects TRBV28 to TRBJ2-5; 9 positions agree with TRBD1. This CDR3 contains 17 residues. Germline-derived CDR1 and CDR2 are MDHEN and SYDVKM. With 9 bases clipped from V and 5 bases from J, the junction kept 19 bases outside the gene matches. The CDR3 sequence: CASRTRRDRVHVETQYF. The CDR3 DNA reads TGTGCCAGTAGAACCCGACGGGACAGGGTACATGTGGAGACCCAGTACTTC.

This chain joins TRBV7-9 and TRBJ2-2, with D possibly TRBD2 on 5 matching bases. Deletions cut 4 bases from V and 0 bases from J, with 9 bases between. The CDR3 totals 15 residues. CDR1 is SEHNR and CDR2 is FQNEAQ in the germline V gene (reference sequence). The CDR3 DNA follows: TGTGCCAGCAGCTACCCCGGGACGAACACCGGGGAGCTGTTTTTT. Translating gives CASSYPGTNTGELFF.

This clonotype showed up many times. The chain employs TRBV7-8 and TRBJ2-7; 14 nucleotides line up with TRBD2. J lost 1 base, V lost 1 base, and 6 bases had no gene match. The length of the CDR3 is 18 residues. CDR1 is SGHVS, CDR2 FQNEAQ, per germline. The CDR3 region is CASSLGRTSGRPSYEQYF. CDR3 sequence (DNA): TGTGCCAGCAGCTTAGGGAGGACTAGCGGGAGGCCTTCCTACGAGCAGTACTTC.

At least ten counts were recorded for this clonotype. The V call is TRBV2, the J call TRBJ1-6; D uncertain. Germline V gives CDR1 SNHLY, CDR2 FYNNEI. This CDR3 has 15 amino acids. V lost 7 bases, J lost 7 bases, and 17 bases lay in between. In nucleotides, the CDR3 is TGTGCCAGCACTACCGCTGGGGTTGGGAATTCACCCCTCCACTTT. Its protein product is CASTTAGVGNSPLHF.